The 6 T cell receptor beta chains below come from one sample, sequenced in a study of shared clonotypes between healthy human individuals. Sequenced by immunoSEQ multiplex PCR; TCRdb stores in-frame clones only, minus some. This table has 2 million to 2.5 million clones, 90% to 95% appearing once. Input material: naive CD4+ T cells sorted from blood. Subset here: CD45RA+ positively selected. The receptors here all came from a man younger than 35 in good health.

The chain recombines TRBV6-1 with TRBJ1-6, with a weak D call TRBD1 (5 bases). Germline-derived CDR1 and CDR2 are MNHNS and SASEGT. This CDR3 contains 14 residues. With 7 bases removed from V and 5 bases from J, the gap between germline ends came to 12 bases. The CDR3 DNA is TGTGCCAGCATGACGGGGCTTAATAATTCACCCCTCCACTTT. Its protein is CASMTGLNNSPLHF.

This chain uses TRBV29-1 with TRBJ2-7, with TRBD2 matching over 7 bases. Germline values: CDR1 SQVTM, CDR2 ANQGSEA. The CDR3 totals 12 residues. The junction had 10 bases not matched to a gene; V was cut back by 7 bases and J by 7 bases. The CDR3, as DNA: TGCAGCGCATCAGCGGGACGGCTGGAGCAGTACTTC. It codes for CSASAGRLEQYF.

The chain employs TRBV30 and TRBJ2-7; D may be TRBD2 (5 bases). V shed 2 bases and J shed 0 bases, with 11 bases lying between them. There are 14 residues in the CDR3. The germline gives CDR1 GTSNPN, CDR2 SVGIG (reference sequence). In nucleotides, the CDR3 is TGTGCCTGGAGTAGGACTCATAGCTCCTACGAGCAGTACTTC. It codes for CAWSRTHSSYEQYF.

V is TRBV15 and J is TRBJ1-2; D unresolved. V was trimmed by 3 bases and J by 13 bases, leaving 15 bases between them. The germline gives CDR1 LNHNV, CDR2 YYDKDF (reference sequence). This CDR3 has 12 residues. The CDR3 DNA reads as TGTGCCACCAGCAGGGGTACGGAAGGAGCCACCTTC. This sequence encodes CATSRGTEGATF. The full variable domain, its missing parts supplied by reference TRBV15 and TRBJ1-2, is DAMVIQNPRYQVTQFGKPVTLSCSQTLNHNVMYWYQQKSSQAPKLLFHYYDKDFNNEADTPDNFQSRRPNTSFCFLDIRSPGLGDTAMYLCATSRGTEGATFGSGTRLTVV.

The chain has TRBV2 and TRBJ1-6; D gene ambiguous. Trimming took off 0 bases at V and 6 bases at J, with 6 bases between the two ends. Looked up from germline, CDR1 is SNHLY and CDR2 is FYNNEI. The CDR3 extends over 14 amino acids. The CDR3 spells CASSEAGINSPLHF. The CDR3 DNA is TGTGCCAGCAGTGAAGCAGGGATTAATTCACCCCTCCACTTT.

For the CDR3, the DNA is TGTGCCAGCAGTAGGCTCGGGGGGAGGAATGAAGCTTTCTTT. Translation: CASSRLGGRNEAFF. V and J are TRBV6-5 and TRBJ1-1; tentatively, D is TRBD1 (5 bases). Per germline, CDR1 MNHEY and CDR2 SVGAGI. This CDR3 has 14 residues. The ends were cut back, 5 bases at V and 7 bases at J, with 17 bases in the middle.